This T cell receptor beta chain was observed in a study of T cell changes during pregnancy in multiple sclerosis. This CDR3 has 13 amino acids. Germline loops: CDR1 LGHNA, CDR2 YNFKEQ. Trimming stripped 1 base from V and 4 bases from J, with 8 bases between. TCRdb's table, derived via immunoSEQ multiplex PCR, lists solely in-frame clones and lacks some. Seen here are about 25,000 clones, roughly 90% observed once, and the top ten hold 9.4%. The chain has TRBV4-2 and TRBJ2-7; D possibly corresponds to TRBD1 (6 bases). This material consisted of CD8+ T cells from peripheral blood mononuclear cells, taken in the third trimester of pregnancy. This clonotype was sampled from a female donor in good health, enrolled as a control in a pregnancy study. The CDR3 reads CASSQGGGYEQYF. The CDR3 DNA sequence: TGTGCCAGCAGCCAAGGAGGGGGATACGAGCAGTACTTC.